A single sample is the source of the 21 T cell receptor beta chains below, sequenced in a study of blood T cells in healthy people across ages. Sample-barcoded 5' priming and a J-beta primer mix drove a second PCR of roughly 6 to 12 cycles. TCRdb recomputed calls from the 5' RACE reads with MiXCR, one row per CDR3 protein. The sample holds 1.5 million to 2 million distinct CDR3 sequences; roughly two fifths are singletons and the top ten take roughly 24%. Source material: blood. The receptors derive from a human donor in good health.

The V gene is TRBV3-1, the J gene TRBJ2-1; 16 nucleotides agree with TRBD2. Germline CDR1 reads LGHDT; CDR2 reads YNNKEL (reference sequence). Trimming at V came to 3 bases and at J to 7 bases, leaving 12 bases not matched to a gene. The CDR3 has 19 amino acids. CDR3: CASSQGTSGGVPSYNEQFF. CDR3 coding DNA: TGTGCCAGCAGCCAGGGGACTAGCGGGGGGGTTCCTAGTTATAATGAGCAGTTCTTC.

The genes are TRBV20-1 and TRBJ1-2; no clear D. Looked up from germline, CDR1 is DFQATT and CDR2 is SNEGSKA (reference sequence). The CDR3 has 12 residues. With 1 base removed from V and 7 bases from J, the gap between germline ends came to 10 bases. The DNA for the CDR3 is TGCAGTGCTAGAGCTCACGGCGTTGGCTACACCTTC. It is translated as CSARAHGVGYTF.

This clonotype was counted between two and nine times. The chain carries TRBV10-3 and TRBJ2-5, with 8 bases aligning to TRBD2. Germline CDR1 is ENHRY and CDR2 is SYGVKD. With 4 bases clipped from V and 2 bases from J, the junction kept 3 bases outside the gene matches. CDR3 length: 14 amino acids. The CDR3 bases are TGTGCCATCAGTGCACTAGCGGCTCAAGAGACCCAGTACTTC. Amino acids: CAISALAAQETQYF.

This clonotype has just a few counts. This chain links TRBV24-1 with TRBJ2-3; 9 nucleotides match TRBD1. Losses at the gene ends were 7 bases for V and 5 bases for J; bases not matched to a gene: 9. The V gene's germline CDR1 is KGHDR and CDR2 SFDVKD. The CDR3 totals 15 residues. CDR3 amino acids: CATSLTGGLGDTQYF. CDR3 DNA sequence: TGTGCCACCAGCTTGACAGGGGGTTTGGGAGATACGCAGTATTTT.

This clonotype was picked up a small number of times. V is TRBV2 and J is TRBJ2-7; 7 nucleotides agree with TRBD1. Germline trimming cut 2 bases from V and 4 bases from J; bases unmatched to any gene: 5. CDR1 SNHLY and CDR2 FYNNEI come from the germline V gene. The length of the CDR3 is 14 residues. CDR3 region: CASSEQQGLYEQYF. The CDR3, as DNA: TGTGCCAGCAGTGAACAACAGGGGCTATACGAGCAGTACTTC.

This clonotype was detected ten times or more. The chain uses TRBV20-1 and TRBJ2-5; the D gene is possibly TRBD2 (6 bases). Between the trimmed V and J ends, which lost 1 base and 4 bases, there was a span of 19 bases. Germline V gene sequence: CDR1 DFQATT, CDR2 SNEGSKA (reference sequence). CDR3 length equals 16 residues. The chain's CDR3 is CSARALTGGQRETQYF. In nucleotides, the CDR3 is TGCAGTGCTAGAGCCTTGACCGGGGGTCAACGAGAGACCCAGTACTTC.

This clonotype has a handful of counts. This rearrangement joins TRBV12-3 or TRBV12-4 to TRBJ2-1; D remains ambiguous. The assigned J gene may be wrong: the sequence end matches TRBJ2-7 better. The CDR3 loop spans 14 amino acids. CDR3 region: CASSLSTGRLEQYF. In nucleotides, the CDR3 is TGTGCCAGCAGTTTAAGTACCGGGCGTCTCGAGCAGTACTTC.

The chain uses TRBV7-2 and TRBJ2-2, with no clear D. CDR3 length: 16 residues. V was trimmed by 1 base and J by 4 bases, leaving 13 bases between them. Germline V gives CDR1 SGHTA, CDR2 FQGNSA. CDR3 sequence (DNA): TGTGCCAGCAGCTTAGGGCCAATTGGGTCCACCGGGGAGCTGTTTTTT. It encodes CASSLGPIGSTGELFF.

V gene TRBV28 combines with J gene TRBJ2-2, with D unresolved. The CDR3 loop spans 14 amino acids. The V end lost 3 bases, the J end lost 2 bases, and 7 bases lay between the germline ends. Germline values: CDR1 MDHEN, CDR2 SYDVKM. This chain's CDR3 is CASSFVTNTGELFF. CDR3 sequence (DNA): TGTGCCAGCAGTTTCGTCACTAACACCGGGGAGCTGTTTTTT.

There are many counts of this clonotype. J is TRBJ2-1 and V is TRBV4-3; D is unresolved. This CDR3 comprises 15 residues. CDR1 is LGHNA, CDR2 YSLEER, per germline. With 1 base removed from V and 7 bases from J, the gap between germline ends came to 14 bases. The chain's CDR3 is CASSQVVATWNEQFF. Written as DNA, the CDR3 is TGCGCCAGCAGCCAAGTTGTGGCAACTTGGAATGAGCAGTTCTTC.

This sequence joins TRBV5-1 and TRBJ2-1; D is possibly TRBD2 (5 bases). There are 14 residues in the CDR3. Trimming took 4 bases from V and 8 from J, leaving 16 bases between them. Germline CDR1 is SGHRS and CDR2 is YFSETQ. CDR3 sequence: CASSRGEGNDEQFF. The CDR3 bases are TGCGCCAGCAGCCGAGGAGAGGGTAACGATGAGCAGTTCTTC.

V and J are TRBV7-9 and TRBJ2-1; 9 bases are shared with TRBD2. The V gene's germline CDR1 is SEHNR and CDR2 FQNEAQ (reference sequence). J gave up 6 bases and V 4 bases, and 7 bases lay outside the gene matches. The CDR3 has 15 residues. CDR3 DNA sequence: TGTGCCAGCAGCTCGCCGGGACTAGCCCTCAATGAGCAGTTCTTC. Residues: CASSSPGLALNEQFF.

The chain carries TRBV6-2 or TRBV6-3 and TRBJ2-7; 9 bases are shared with TRBD1. V gave up 6 bases and J gave up 2 bases; unmatched junction bases: 14. The CDR3 sequence is 17 residues long. Germline values: CDR1 MNHEY, CDR2 SVGEGT. Written as DNA, the CDR3 is TGTGCCAGCAGGCACACCAGAGGAGGGACAGGGCCCTACGAGCAGTACTTC. Protein product: CASRHTRGGTGPYEQYF.

The rearrangement links TRBV7-2 to TRBJ2-7, with D perhaps TRBD1 or TRBD2 (6 bases each). Looked up from germline, CDR1 is SGHTA and CDR2 is FQGNSA. V lost 2 bases and J lost 2, with 13 bases in between. This CDR3 comprises 15 residues. The CDR3 loop is CASSLSSGAPYEQYF. The CDR3 DNA reads as TGTGCCAGCAGCTTAAGTTCGGGGGCCCCCTACGAGCAGTACTTC. Using reference TRBV7-2 and TRBJ2-7 for the parts outside the CDR3, the full variable domain is GAGVSQSPSNKVTEKGKDVELRCDPISGHTALYWYRQSLGQGLEFLIYFQGNSAPDKSGLPSDRFSAERTGGSVSTLTIQRTQQEDSAVYLCASSLSSGAPYEQYFGPGTRLTVT.

The J gene is TRBJ1-1, the V gene TRBV12-3 or TRBV12-4; 7 nucleotides line up with TRBD1. V trimming: 5 bases; J trimming: 4 bases; junction bases outside the gene matches: 10. The CDR3 totals 15 residues. The CDR3 protein is CASSPQGRVGTEAFF. In nucleotides, the CDR3 is TGTGCCAGCAGTCCACAGGGGAGGGTGGGCACTGAAGCTTTCTTT.

The chain recombines TRBV6-6 with TRBJ1-1, with 8 bases matching TRBD1. V lost 2 bases to trimming and J lost 1 base; unmatched junction nucleotides: 3. Germline CDR1 is MNHNY and CDR2 is SVGAGI (reference sequence). The CDR3 length is 15 residues. CDR3 residues: CASSYTGGWNTEAFF. In DNA form, the CDR3 reads TGTGCCAGCAGTTACACAGGGGGTTGGAACACTGAAGCTTTCTTT.

The rearrangement links TRBV7-3 to TRBJ1-5, with a tentative D call TRBD1 (6 bases). The V end lost 1 base, the J end lost 1 base, and 11 bases lay between the germline ends. Germline loops: CDR1 SGHTA, CDR2 FQGTGA. This CDR3 region has 16 residues. CDR3: CASSLMGGASNQPQHF. CDR3 nucleotides: TGTGCCAGCAGCTTAATGGGGGGGGCGAGCAATCAGCCCCAGCATTTT.

This clonotype was picked up a small number of times. V usage is TRBV29-1 and J usage is TRBJ2-3, with unresolved D. V shed 4 bases and J shed 2 bases, with 10 bases lying between them. The CDR3 is made up of 13 amino acids. Germline CDR1 is SQVTM and CDR2 is ANQGSEA. As DNA, the CDR3 is TGCAGCGTTGTGGGTATTTACACAGATACGCAGTATTTT. Translating gives CSVVGIYTDTQYF.

A few counts support this clonotype. This rearrangement joins TRBV7-2 to TRBJ2-1, with D unresolved. The V end was cut by 1 base, the J end by 8 bases, with 9 bases between. Looked up from germline, CDR1 is SGHTA and CDR2 is FQGNSA. The CDR3 extends over 13 amino acids. The CDR3: CASSLDADHEQFF. The CDR3 DNA is TGTGCCAGCAGCTTAGATGCGGATCATGAGCAGTTCTTC.

This rearrangement joins TRBV5-1 to TRBJ2-1; the D gene is possibly TRBD2 (6 bases). The closer fit of TRBJ2-7 to the DNA end suggests the J call may be wrong. This CDR3 is 16 amino acids long. Germline CDR1 and CDR2: SGHRS and YFSETQ. The CDR3 here is CASSPGDASSYNEQYF. Here the CDR3 DNA reads TGCGCCAGCAGCCCGGGGGACGCCAGCTCCTACAATGAGCAGTACTTC.

In DNA form, the CDR3 reads TGCGCCAGCAGCACGACTAGCGGGGGCTTTTACGAGCAGTACTTC. This gives the protein CASSTTSGGFYEQYF. J is TRBJ2-7 and V is TRBV5-1; 12 bases match TRBD2. The junction had 6 bases not matched to a gene; V was cut back by 4 bases and J by 4 bases. Germline V CDR1 and CDR2: SGHRS, YFSETQ. This CDR3 spans 15 amino acids. Based on the CDR3 plus reference TRBV5-1 and TRBJ2-7, the full variable domain is KAGVTQTPRYLIKTRGQQVTLSCSPISGHRSVSWYQQTPGQGLQFLFEYFSETQRNKGNFPGRFSGRQFSNSRSEMNVSTLELGDSALYLCASSTTSGGFYEQYFGPGTRLTVT.